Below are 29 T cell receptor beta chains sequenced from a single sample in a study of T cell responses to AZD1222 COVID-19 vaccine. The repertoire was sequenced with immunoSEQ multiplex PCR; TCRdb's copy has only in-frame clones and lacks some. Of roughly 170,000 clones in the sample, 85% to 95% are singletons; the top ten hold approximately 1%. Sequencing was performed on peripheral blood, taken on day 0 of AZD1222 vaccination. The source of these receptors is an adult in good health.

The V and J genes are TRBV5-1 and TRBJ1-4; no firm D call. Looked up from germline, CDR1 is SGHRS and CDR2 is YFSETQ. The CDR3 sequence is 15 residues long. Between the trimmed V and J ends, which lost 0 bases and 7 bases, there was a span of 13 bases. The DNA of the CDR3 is TGCGCCAGCAGCTTGGCCGAAGGAGGGAGTGAAAAACTGTTTTTT. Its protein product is CASSLAEGGSEKLFF.

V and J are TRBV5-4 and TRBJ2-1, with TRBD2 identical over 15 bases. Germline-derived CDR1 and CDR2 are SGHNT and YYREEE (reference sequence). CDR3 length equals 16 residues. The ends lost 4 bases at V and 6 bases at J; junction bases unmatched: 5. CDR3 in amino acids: CASSAGLAGGFNEQFF. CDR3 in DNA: TGTGCCAGCAGCGCGGGACTAGCGGGGGGATTCAATGAGCAGTTCTTC.

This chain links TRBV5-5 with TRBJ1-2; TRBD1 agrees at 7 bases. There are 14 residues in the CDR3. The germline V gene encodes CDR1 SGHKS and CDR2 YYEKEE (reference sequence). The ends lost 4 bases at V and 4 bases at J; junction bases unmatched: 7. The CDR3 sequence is CASSLRQGVYGYTF. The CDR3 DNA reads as TGTGCCAGCAGCCTACGACAGGGTGTCTATGGCTACACCTTC.

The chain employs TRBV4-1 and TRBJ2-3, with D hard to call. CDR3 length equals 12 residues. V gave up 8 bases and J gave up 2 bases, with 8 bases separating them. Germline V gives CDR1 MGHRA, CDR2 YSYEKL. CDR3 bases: TGCGCCAGCGGGTTCCTCACAGATACGCAGTATTTT. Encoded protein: CASGFLTDTQYF.

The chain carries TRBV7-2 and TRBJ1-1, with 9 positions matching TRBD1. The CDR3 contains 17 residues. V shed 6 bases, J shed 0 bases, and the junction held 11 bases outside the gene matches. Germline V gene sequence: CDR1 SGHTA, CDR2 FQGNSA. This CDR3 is CASRGLGQGTLNTEAFF. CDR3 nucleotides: TGTGCCAGCAGGGGTCTGGGACAGGGCACATTGAACACTGAAGCTTTCTTT.

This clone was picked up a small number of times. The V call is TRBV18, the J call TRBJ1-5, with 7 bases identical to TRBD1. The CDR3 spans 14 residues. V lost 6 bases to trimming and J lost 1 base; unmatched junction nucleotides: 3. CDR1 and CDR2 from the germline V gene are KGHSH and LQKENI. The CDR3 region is CASSGTVSNQPQHF. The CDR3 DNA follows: TGTGCCAGCTCGGGGACAGTGAGCAATCAGCCCCAGCATTTT.

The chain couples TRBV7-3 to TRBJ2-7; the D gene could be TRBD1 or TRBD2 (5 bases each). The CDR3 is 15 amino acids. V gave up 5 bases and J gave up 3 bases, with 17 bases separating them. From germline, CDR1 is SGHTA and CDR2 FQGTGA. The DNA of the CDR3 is TGTGCCAGCAGCGAGGGAACGGGACGGGGCTACGAGCAGTACTTC. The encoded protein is CASSEGTGRGYEQYF.

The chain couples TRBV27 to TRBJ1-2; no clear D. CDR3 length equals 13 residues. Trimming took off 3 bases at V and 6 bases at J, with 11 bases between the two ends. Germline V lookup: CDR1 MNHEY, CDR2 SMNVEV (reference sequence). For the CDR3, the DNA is TGTGCCAGCAGTTTCAGCAGTTCGGATGGCTACACCTTC. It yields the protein CASSFSSSDGYTF.

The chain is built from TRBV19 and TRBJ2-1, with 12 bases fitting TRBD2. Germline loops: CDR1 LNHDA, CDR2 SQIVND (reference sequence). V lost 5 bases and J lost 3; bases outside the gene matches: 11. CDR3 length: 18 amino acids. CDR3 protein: CASSPLTGTSGYYNEQFF. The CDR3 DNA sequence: TGTGCCAGTAGTCCGCTCACCGGGACTAGCGGGTACTACAATGAGCAGTTCTTC.

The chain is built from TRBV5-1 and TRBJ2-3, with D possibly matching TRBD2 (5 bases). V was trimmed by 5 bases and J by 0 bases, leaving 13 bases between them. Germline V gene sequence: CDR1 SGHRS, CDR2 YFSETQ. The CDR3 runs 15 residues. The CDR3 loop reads CASRSGASSTDTQYF. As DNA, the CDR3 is TGCGCCAGCAGAAGCGGAGCCTCTAGCACAGATACGCAGTATTTT.

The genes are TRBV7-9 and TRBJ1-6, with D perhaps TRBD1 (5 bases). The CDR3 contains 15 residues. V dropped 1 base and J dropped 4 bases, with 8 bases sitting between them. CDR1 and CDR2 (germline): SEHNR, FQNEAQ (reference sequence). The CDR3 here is CASSLGDSYNSPLHF. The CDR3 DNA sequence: TGTGCCAGCAGCTTAGGAGACAGTTATAATTCACCCCTCCACTTT.

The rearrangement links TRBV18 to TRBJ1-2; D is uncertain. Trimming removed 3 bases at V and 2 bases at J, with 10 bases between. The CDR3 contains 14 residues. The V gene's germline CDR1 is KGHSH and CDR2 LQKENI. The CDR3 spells CASSPDSYNYGYTF. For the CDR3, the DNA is TGTGCCAGCTCACCCGATAGTTACAACTATGGCTACACCTTC.

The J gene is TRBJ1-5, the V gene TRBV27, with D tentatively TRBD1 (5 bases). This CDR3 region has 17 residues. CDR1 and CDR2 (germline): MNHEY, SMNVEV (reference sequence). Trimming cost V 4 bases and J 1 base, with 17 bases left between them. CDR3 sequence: CASSSKGHGRSNQPQHF. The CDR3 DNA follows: TGTGCCAGCAGTTCGAAGGGGCATGGACGAAGCAATCAGCCCCAGCATTTT.

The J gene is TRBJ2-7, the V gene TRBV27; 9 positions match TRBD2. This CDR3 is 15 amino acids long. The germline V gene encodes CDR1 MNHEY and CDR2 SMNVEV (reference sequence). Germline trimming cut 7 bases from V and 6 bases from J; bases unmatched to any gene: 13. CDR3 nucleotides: TGTGCCAGCACCCCGCGGGGGGGAATATGGGCCGAGCAGTACTTC. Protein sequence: CASTPRGGIWAEQYF.

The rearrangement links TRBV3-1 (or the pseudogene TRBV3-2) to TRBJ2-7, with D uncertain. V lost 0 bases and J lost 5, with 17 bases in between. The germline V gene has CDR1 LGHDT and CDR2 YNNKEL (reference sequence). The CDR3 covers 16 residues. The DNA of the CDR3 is TGTGCCAGCAGCCAAGATTTGGCCCCTACAGCAGACGAGCAGTACTTC. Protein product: CASSQDLAPTADEQYF.

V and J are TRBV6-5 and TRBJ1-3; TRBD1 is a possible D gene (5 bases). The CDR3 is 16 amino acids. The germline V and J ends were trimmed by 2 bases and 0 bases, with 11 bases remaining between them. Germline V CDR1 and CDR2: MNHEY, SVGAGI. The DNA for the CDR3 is TGTGCCAGCAGTTACAATGGCAGGGCCTCTGGAAACACCATATATTTT. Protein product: CASSYNGRASGNTIYF.

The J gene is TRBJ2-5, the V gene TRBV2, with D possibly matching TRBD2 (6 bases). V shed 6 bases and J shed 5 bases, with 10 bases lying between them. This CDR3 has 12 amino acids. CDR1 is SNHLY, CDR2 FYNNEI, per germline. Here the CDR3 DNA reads TGTGCCAGCAGGGGGGAGGCCGAGACCCAGTACTTC. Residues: CASRGEAETQYF.

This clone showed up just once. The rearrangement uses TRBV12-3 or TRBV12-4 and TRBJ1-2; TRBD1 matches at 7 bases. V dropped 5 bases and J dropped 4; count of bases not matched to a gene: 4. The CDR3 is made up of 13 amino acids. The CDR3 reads CASSPGTAYGYTF. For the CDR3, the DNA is TGTGCCAGCAGTCCCGGGACAGCCTATGGCTACACCTTC.

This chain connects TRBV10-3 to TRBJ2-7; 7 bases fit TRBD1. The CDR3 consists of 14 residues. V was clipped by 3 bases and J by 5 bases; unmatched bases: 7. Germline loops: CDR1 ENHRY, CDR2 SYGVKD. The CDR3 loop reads CAISERDSPDEQYF. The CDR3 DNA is TGTGCCATCAGTGAACGGGACAGTCCAGACGAGCAGTACTTC.

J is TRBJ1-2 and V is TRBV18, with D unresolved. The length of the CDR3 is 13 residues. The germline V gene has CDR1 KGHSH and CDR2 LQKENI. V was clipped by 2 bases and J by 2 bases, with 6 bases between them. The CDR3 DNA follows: TGTGCCAGCTCACCAGGAGAAAACTATGGCTACACCTTC. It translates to CASSPGENYGYTF.

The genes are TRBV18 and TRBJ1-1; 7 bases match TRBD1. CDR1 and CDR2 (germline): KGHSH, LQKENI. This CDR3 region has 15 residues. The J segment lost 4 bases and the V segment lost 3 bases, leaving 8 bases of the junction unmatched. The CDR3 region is CASSPSDRLITEAFF. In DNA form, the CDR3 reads TGTGCCAGCTCACCCTCGGACAGGTTAATCACTGAAGCTTTCTTT.

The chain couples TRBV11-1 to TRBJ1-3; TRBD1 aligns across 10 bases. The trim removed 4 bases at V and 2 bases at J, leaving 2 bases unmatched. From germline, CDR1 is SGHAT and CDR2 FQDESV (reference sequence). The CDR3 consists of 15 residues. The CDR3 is CASSSGQGTGNTIYF. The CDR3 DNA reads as TGTGCCAGCAGCTCGGGACAGGGGACTGGAAACACCATATATTTT.

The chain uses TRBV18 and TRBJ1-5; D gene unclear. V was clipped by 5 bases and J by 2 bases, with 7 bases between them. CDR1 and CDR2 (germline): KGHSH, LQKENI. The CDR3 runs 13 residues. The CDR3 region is CASSSSGNQPQHF. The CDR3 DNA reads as TGTGCCAGCTCATCTTCCGGCAATCAGCCCCAGCATTTT. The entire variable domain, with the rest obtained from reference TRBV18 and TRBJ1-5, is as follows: NAGVMQNPRHLVRRRGQEARLRCSPMKGHSHVYWYRQLPEEGLKFMVYLQKENIIDESGMPKERFSAEFPKEGPSILRIQQVVRGDSAAYFCASSSSGNQPQHFGDGTRLSIL.

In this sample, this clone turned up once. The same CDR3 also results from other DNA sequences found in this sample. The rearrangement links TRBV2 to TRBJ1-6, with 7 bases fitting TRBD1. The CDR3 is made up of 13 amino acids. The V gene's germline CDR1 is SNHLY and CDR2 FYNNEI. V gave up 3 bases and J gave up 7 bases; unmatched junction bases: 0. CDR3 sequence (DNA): TGTGCCAGCAGTGACAGGGGGAATTCACCCCTCCACTTT. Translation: CASSDRGNSPLHF.

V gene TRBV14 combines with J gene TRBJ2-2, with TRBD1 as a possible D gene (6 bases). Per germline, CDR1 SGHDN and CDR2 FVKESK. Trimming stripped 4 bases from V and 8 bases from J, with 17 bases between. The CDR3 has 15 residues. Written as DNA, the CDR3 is TGTGCCAGCAGCCCGGGGACACCGGTTTTGGGGGAGCTGTTTTTT. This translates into CASSPGTPVLGELFF.

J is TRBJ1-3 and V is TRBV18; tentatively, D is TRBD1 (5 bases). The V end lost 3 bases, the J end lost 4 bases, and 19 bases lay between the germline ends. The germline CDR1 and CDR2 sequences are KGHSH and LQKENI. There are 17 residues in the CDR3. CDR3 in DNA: TGTGCCAGCTCACCTCCTGCTCTGGGGGAGTCCGGAAACACCATATATTTT. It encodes CASSPPALGESGNTIYF.

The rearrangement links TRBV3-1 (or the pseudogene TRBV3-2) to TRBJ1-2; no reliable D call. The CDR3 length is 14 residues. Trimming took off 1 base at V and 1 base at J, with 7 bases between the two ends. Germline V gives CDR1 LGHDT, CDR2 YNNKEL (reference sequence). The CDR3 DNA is TGTGCCAGCAGCCAAGGTCCTCTTAACTATGGCTACACCTTC. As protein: CASSQGPLNYGYTF.

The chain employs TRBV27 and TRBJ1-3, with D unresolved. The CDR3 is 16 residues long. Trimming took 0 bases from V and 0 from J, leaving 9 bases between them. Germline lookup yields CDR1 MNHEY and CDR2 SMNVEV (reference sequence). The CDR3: CASSLSVQTSGNTIYF. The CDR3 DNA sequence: TGTGCCAGCAGTTTATCTGTCCAAACCTCTGGAAACACCATATATTTT.

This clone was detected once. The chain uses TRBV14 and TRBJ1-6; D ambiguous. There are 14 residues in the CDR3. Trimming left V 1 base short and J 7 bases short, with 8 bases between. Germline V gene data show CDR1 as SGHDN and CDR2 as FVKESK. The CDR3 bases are TGTGCCAGCAGCCAAGTGGCTGGAAATTCACCCCTCCACTTT. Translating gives CASSQVAGNSPLHF.